The 17 T cell receptor beta chains listed next were all sequenced from one sample in a study of T cells after posttransplantation cyclophosphamide. Data came from immunoSEQ multiplex PCR; TCRdb stores just in-frame clones and leaves some out. Here the sample spans about 40,000 clones, less than 95% being singletons. Treatment was busulfan-fludarabine conditioning, a marrow graft, and cyclophosphamide on days +3 and +4. The sample in question was PBMCs, obtained 60 to 65 days after allogeneic stem cell transplant with posttransplant cyclophosphamide. The receptor set was obtained from a male patient between 60 and 69 years old who received an allogeneic stem cell transplant from a related donor and was CMV-positive. Some T cells may be transferred from the graft donor.

This chain joins TRBV10-1 and TRBJ2-7; D is possibly TRBD2 (7 bases). Trimming pared 3 bases from V and 3 bases from J, leaving 21 bases between. Germline values: CDR1 WNHNN, CDR2 SYGVQD (reference sequence). The CDR3 covers 17 residues. DNA of the CDR3: TGCGCCAGCAGTGAATTGCGGGGGCTCGGTACCAACTACGAGCAGTACTTC. Its protein is CASSELRGLGTNYEQYF.

Here the CDR3 DNA reads TGTGCCAGCAGTGACACCGGGGGGGCCGGGAACATTCAGTACTTC. Encoded protein: CASSDTGGAGNIQYF. J is TRBJ2-4 and V is TRBV25-1; 8 positions agree with TRBD2. Germline V gene sequence: CDR1 MGHDK, CDR2 SYGVNS. J lost 7 bases, V lost 3 bases, and 8 bases had no gene match. This CDR3 comprises 15 residues.

The chain carries TRBV18 and TRBJ1-1; 7 bases are a match to TRBD1. The CDR3 has 17 residues. Germline assignment: CDR1 KGHSH and CDR2 LQKENI. J gave up 5 bases and V 3 bases, and 15 bases lay outside the gene matches. CDR3 amino acids: CASSPSPGTDQETEAFF. For the CDR3, the DNA is TGTGCCAGCTCACCCTCCCCGGGGACAGACCAGGAAACTGAAGCTTTCTTT.

This clone was recorded a few times. The chain is built from TRBV10-3 and TRBJ2-5; D perhaps matches TRBD1 (5 bases). Per the germline V gene, CDR1 is ENHRY and CDR2 is SYGVKD. CDR3 length: 13 residues. V was clipped by 0 bases and J by 3 bases, with 5 bases between them. For the CDR3, the DNA is TGTGCCATCAGTGAGTCGACAGAAGAGACCCAGTACTTC. Its protein product is CAISESTEETQYF.

The rearrangement links TRBV2 to TRBJ2-5; 8 bases line up with TRBD2. There are 12 residues in the CDR3. CDR1 and CDR2 (germline): SNHLY, FYNNEI. Trimming cost V 8 bases and J 4 bases; bases outside gene matches: 3. The CDR3 coding sequence is TGTGCCAGCCGGGGGGGGGTAGAGACCCAGTACTTC. It encodes CASRGGVETQYF.

Comment on this clone: This specimen includes other DNA sequences encoding the same CDR3. The chain recombines TRBV2 with TRBJ1-6; 7 nucleotides line up with TRBD1. The CDR3 consists of 14 residues. The junction had 7 bases not matched to a gene; V was cut back by 6 bases and J by 8 bases. Germline V gene data show CDR1 as SNHLY and CDR2 as FYNNEI. The CDR3: CASSPGQTHSPLHF. CDR3 bases: TGTGCCAGCAGCCCGGGACAGACTCATTCACCCCTCCACTTT. Using reference TRBV2 and TRBJ1-6 for the parts outside the CDR3, the full variable domain is EPEVTQTPSHQVTQMGQEVILRCVPISNHLYFYWYRQILGQKVEFLVSFYNNEISEKSEIFDDQFSVERPDGSNFTLKIRSTKLEDSAMYFCASSPGQTHSPLHFGNGTRLTVT.

CDR3 region: CASSIGQASGIQYF. The CDR3 bases are TGTGCCAGTAGTATCGGACAGGCCTCAGGCATTCAGTACTTC. The chain combines TRBV19 with TRBJ2-4; 7 nucleotides agree with TRBD1. V lost 3 bases to trimming and J lost 9 bases; unmatched junction nucleotides: 8. Germline V gene lookup returns CDR1 LNHDA and CDR2 SQIVND (reference sequence). This CDR3 spans 14 amino acids.

The CDR3 bases are TGTGCCAGCTCACCAGGGCTCCTCTACGAGCAGTACTTC. It encodes CASSPGLLYEQYF. The chain combines TRBV18 with TRBJ2-7; no definite D call. From germline, CDR1 is KGHSH and CDR2 LQKENI. V gave up 2 bases and J gave up 3 bases, with 8 bases separating them. The CDR3 covers 13 residues.

Points on this clone: Other nucleotide sequences in the sample specify the same CDR3. The chain links TRBV5-1 to TRBJ2-5; TRBD2 matches at 7 bases. Germline V CDR1 and CDR2: SGHRS, YFSETQ. V gave up 4 bases and J gave up 1 base; unmatched junction bases: 4. The CDR3 contains 14 residues. CDR3 protein: CASSPWGGQETQYF. The CDR3 DNA reads TGCGCCAGCAGCCCCTGGGGGGGCCAAGAGACCCAGTACTTC.

The gene calls are TRBV7-9 and TRBJ1-5, with a possible D match to TRBD1 (5 bases). Germline CDR1 reads SEHNR; CDR2 reads FQNEAQ (reference sequence). Trimming took 5 bases from V and 12 from J, leaving 20 bases between them. This CDR3 contains 14 residues. The CDR3 nucleotides read TGTGCCAGCAGCCCAGGTGGACAACGACAGAACCAGCATTTT. As protein: CASSPGGQRQNQHF.

The rearrangement links TRBV14 to TRBJ1-5, with unresolved D. The V gene's germline CDR1 is SGHDN and CDR2 FVKESK. The CDR3 is made up of 13 amino acids. V lost 4 bases and J lost 7, with 11 bases in between. CDR3 sequence: CASSLSREQPQHF. The DNA for the CDR3 is TGTGCCAGCAGCCTCTCGCGAGAGCAGCCCCAGCATTTT.

This sequence joins TRBV5-4 and TRBJ2-1, with a tentative D call TRBD2 (6 bases). The CDR3 sequence is 15 residues long. Germline CDR1 is SGHNT and CDR2 is YYREEE (reference sequence). Trimming stripped 0 bases from V and 5 bases from J, with 12 bases between. The CDR3 protein is CASSLVRGGNNEQFF. The CDR3 DNA sequence: TGTGCCAGCAGCTTGGTCCGGGGCGGGAACAATGAGCAGTTCTTC. The whole variable domain, filled in from reference TRBV5-4 and TRBJ2-1, reads ETGVTQSPTHLIKTRGQQVTLRCSSQSGHNTVSWYQQALGQGPQFIFQYYREEENGRGNFPPRFSGLQFPNYSSELNVNALELDDSALYLCASSLVRGGNNEQFFGPGTRLTVL.

The chain has TRBV5-4 and TRBJ1-4, with a possible D match to TRBD1 (6 bases). Trimming removed 2 bases at V and 5 bases at J, with 10 bases between. The CDR3 covers 14 residues. The germline gives CDR1 SGHNT, CDR2 YYREEE (reference sequence). CDR3 protein: CASSFGQQNEKLFF. The CDR3, as DNA: TGTGCCAGCAGCTTCGGACAGCAGAATGAAAAACTGTTTTTT.

About this clone: Mismatch with germline at one junction end may stem from a read error. This chain uses TRBV6-5 with TRBJ1-3; D possibly corresponds to TRBD1 (6 bases). CDR3 length equals 15 residues. Germline V lookup: CDR1 MNHEY, CDR2 SVGAGI. Written as DNA, the CDR3 is TGTGCCTGCAGCAGGCAGGGGTTCTCTGGAAACACCATATATTTT. Its protein is CACSRQGFSGNTIYF.

This chain links TRBV18 with TRBJ1-6; 11 bases are a match to TRBD1. Germline values: CDR1 KGHSH, CDR2 LQKENI. The CDR3 has 16 amino acids. The trim removed 3 bases at V and 8 bases at J, leaving 6 bases unmatched. The CDR3 loop is CASSPIGQGAYSPLHF. The DNA of the CDR3 is TGTGCCAGCTCACCTATTGGACAGGGGGCATATTCACCCCTCCACTTT.

The chain employs TRBV7-9 and TRBJ1-2; TRBD1 agrees at 9 bases. The CDR3 loop spans 14 amino acids. With V trimmed by 4 bases and J by 5 bases, 5 bases remained unmatched. From germline, CDR1 is SEHNR and CDR2 FQNEAQ (reference sequence). In DNA, the CDR3 is TGTGCCAGCAGCTGGGGACAGGGTCAATATGGCTACACCTTC. This gives the protein CASSWGQGQYGYTF.

The chain joins TRBV18 to TRBJ1-5; D is perhaps TRBD1 (6 bases). The V end was cut by 3 bases, the J end by 2 bases, with 11 bases between. Per the germline V gene, CDR1 is KGHSH and CDR2 is LQKENI. This CDR3 is 15 amino acids long. The CDR3 spells CASSPGGAGNQPQHF. The CDR3 DNA follows: TGTGCCAGCTCACCGGGGGGGGCTGGCAATCAGCCCCAGCATTTT.